The 26 T cell receptor beta chains presented below share a single source sample, sequenced in a study of blood T cell repertoires in COVID-19. Method: immunoSEQ multiplex PCR; TCRdb's copy keeps in-frame clones and lacks some. This table holds under 150,000 clones, more than 75% found once. The sequenced material came from peripheral blood. All receptors come from a man aged 45 to 65 with acute or convalescent COVID-19.

V is TRBV2 and J is TRBJ2-5, with 15 bases identical to TRBD2. After removal of 0 bases from V and 4 bases from J, the junction contained 6 bases not matched to a gene. Germline V gene data show CDR1 as SNHLY and CDR2 as FYNNEI. This CDR3 has 18 residues. The CDR3 nucleotides are TGTGCCAGCAGTGAAGCCAGGACTAGCGGGAGGGAGATAGAGACCCAGTACTTC. As protein: CASSEARTSGREIETQYF.

This clone was counted a few times. The chain links TRBV15 to TRBJ2-1; 14 bases are shared with TRBD2. Germline V gene lookup returns CDR1 LNHNV and CDR2 YYDKDF (reference sequence). The CDR3 length is 17 residues. Germline trimming cut 0 bases from V and 9 bases from J; bases unmatched to any gene: 7. DNA for the CDR3: TGTGCCACCAGCAGAGATCTTGGGACTAGCGGGAGAAGTGAGCAGTTCTTC. Its protein is CATSRDLGTSGRSEQFF.

This clone turned up a few times. CDR3 in amino acids: CASRGGQGNTEAFF. The CDR3 DNA follows: TGTGCCAGCAGGGGGGGACAGGGCAACACTGAAGCTTTCTTT. The chain carries TRBV2 and TRBJ1-1; 9 bases line up with TRBD1. Trimming cost V 6 bases and J 2 bases; bases outside gene matches: 4. This CDR3 is built from 14 residues. Looked up from germline, CDR1 is SNHLY and CDR2 is FYNNEI.

The J gene is TRBJ2-2, the V gene TRBV7-2; D gene unclear. This CDR3 spans 11 amino acids. The germline gives CDR1 SGHTA, CDR2 FQGNSA. Trimming pared 6 bases from V and 5 bases from J, leaving 4 bases between. CDR3 nucleotide sequence: TGTGCCAGCAGTCAGACCGGGGAGCTGTTTTTT. Its protein product is CASSQTGELFF. Filled out from reference TRBV7-2 and TRBJ2-2, the complete variable domain reads GAGVSQSPSNKVTEKGKDVELRCDPISGHTALYWYRQSLGQGLEFLIYFQGNSAPDKSGLPSDRFSAERTGGSVSTLTIQRTQQEDSAVYLCASSQTGELFFGEGSRLTVL.

The rearrangement joins TRBV2 to TRBJ1-1; the match to TRBD1 covers 7 bases. In germline, CDR1 is SNHLY, CDR2 FYNNEI. J gave up 5 bases and V 5 bases, and 11 bases lay outside the gene matches. The CDR3 runs to 15 residues. DNA of the CDR3: TGTGCCAGCAGTACGCCACAGGGGAAGGGGACTGAAGCTTTCTTT. It encodes CASSTPQGKGTEAFF.

The chain recombines TRBV18 with TRBJ2-3; 11 bases fit TRBD2. Germline values: CDR1 KGHSH, CDR2 LQKENI. CDR3 size: 14 residues. Trimming took 11 bases from V and 3 from J; bases not matched to a gene: 7. The CDR3 bases are TGTGCCTCACTTACTAGCGGGAGAACAGATACGCAGTATTTT. This translates into CASLTSGRTDTQYF.

The chain employs TRBV19 and TRBJ1-2; no clear D gene. CDR1 is LNHDA, CDR2 SQIVND, per germline (reference sequence). Trimming took off 5 bases at V and 3 bases at J, with 4 bases between the two ends. CDR3 size: 11 residues. This chain's CDR3 is CASSLHYGYTF. The CDR3 DNA reads as TGTGCCAGTAGTCTCCACTATGGCTACACCTTC.

This chain links TRBV29-1 with TRBJ2-7; 8 bases fit TRBD2. This CDR3 region has 15 residues. V lost 4 bases and J lost 4; bases outside the gene matches: 12. Germline V gives CDR1 SQVTM, CDR2 ANQGSEA. DNA for the CDR3: TGCAGCGTTGTTGCGGGAGGAGTAGTGGCTTACGAGCAGTACTTC. Encoded protein: CSVVAGGVVAYEQYF.

V usage is TRBV30 and J usage is TRBJ2-5; 13 nucleotides agree with TRBD2. There are 14 residues in the CDR3. The germline gives CDR1 GTSNPN, CDR2 SVGIG (reference sequence). Trimming removed 7 bases from V and 1 base from J; junction bases left unmatched: 3. In nucleotides, the CDR3 is TGTGCCTTCAGACTAGCGGGGGGCCAAGAGACCCAGTACTTC. This encodes CAFRLAGGQETQYF.

A word on this clone: At the DNA level, this CDR3 is encoded by other sequences in the same sample as well. The chain links TRBV7-2 to TRBJ2-7; tentative D call: TRBD1 (6 bases). Germline assignment: CDR1 SGHTA and CDR2 FQGNSA. V lost 1 base to trimming and J lost 4 bases, with 8 bases between them. The CDR3 loop spans 13 amino acids. CDR3 sequence (DNA): TGTGCCAGCAGCTTAGGAGGGGGATACGAGCAGTACTTC. This gives the protein CASSLGGGYEQYF. Full variable domain (remainder filled in from reference TRBV7-2 and TRBJ2-7): GAGVSQSPSNKVTEKGKDVELRCDPISGHTALYWYRQSLGQGLEFLIYFQGNSAPDKSGLPSDRFSAERTGGSVSTLTIQRTQQEDSAVYLCASSLGGGYEQYFGPGTRLTVT.

The V gene is TRBV9, the J gene TRBJ2-1, with 8 positions matching TRBD2. Germline CDR1 and CDR2: SGDLS and YYNGEE. J was trimmed by 6 bases and V by 3 bases; bases with no gene match: 5. This CDR3 region has 14 residues. The CDR3 loop reads CASSARLASNEQFF. CDR3 nucleotides: TGTGCCAGCAGCGCCCGACTAGCGTCCAATGAGCAGTTCTTC.

Details on this clone: In the same sample, other DNA sequences code for this CDR3. The CDR3 DNA reads as TGTGCCAGCAGCGAGGGGGACAGCTACAATGAGCAGTTCTTC. It encodes CASSEGDSYNEQFF. The chain uses TRBV9 and TRBJ2-1; 7 bases align to TRBD1. J was trimmed by 3 bases and V by 3 bases; bases with no gene match: 3. The CDR3 consists of 14 residues. Per germline, CDR1 SGDLS and CDR2 YYNGEE.

This clone was detected once. The chain carries TRBV4-1 and TRBJ1-3; a possible D gene is TRBD1 (5 bases). The V gene's germline CDR1 is MGHRA and CDR2 YSYEKL. This CDR3 region has 14 residues. Trimming pared 1 base from V and 3 bases from J, leaving 7 bases between. The chain's CDR3 is CASSQGTFGNTIYF. The CDR3 nucleotides are TGCGCCAGCAGCCAAGGGACATTTGGAAACACCATATATTTT.

The V and J genes are TRBV6-5 and TRBJ2-7; TRBD2 matches 9 bases. Germline V lookup: CDR1 MNHEY, CDR2 SVGAGI. The CDR3 sequence is 14 residues long. Trimming at V came to 6 bases and at J to 5 bases, leaving 8 bases not matched to a gene. CDR3 DNA sequence: TGTGCCAGCAGACCACCTAGCGGGACGAACGAGCAGTACTTC. Its protein is CASRPPSGTNEQYF.

The chain links TRBV2 to TRBJ1-4; the D gene is possibly TRBD1 (6 bases). Germline values: CDR1 SNHLY, CDR2 FYNNEI. The CDR3 is made up of 18 amino acids. Between the trimmed V and J ends, which lost 7 bases and 0 bases, there was a span of 21 bases. The CDR3 reads CASKGTPGHLATNEKLFF. The CDR3, as DNA: TGTGCCAGCAAAGGGACCCCGGGACACCTTGCAACTAATGAAAAACTGTTTTTT.

This chain links TRBV27 with TRBJ1-3, with 11 bases that match TRBD1. Germline V gives CDR1 MNHEY, CDR2 SMNVEV (reference sequence). V was pared by 6 bases and J by 1 base, with 8 bases of the junction left unmatched. The CDR3 covers 17 residues. The CDR3 region has the DNA TGTGCCAGCAGGAGAACCGGGACAGGGGGGTCTGGAAACACCATATATTTT. Its translation: CASRRTGTGGSGNTIYF.

The chain uses TRBV11-3 and TRBJ2-3, with TRBD2 matching over 8 bases. This CDR3 comprises 17 residues. Germline trimming cut 1 base from V and 6 bases from J; bases unmatched to any gene: 12. Germline CDR1 and CDR2: SGHNT and YENEEA. The chain's CDR3 is CASSLGVSGTKEDTQYF. The CDR3 DNA reads TGTGCCAGCAGCTTAGGGGTTAGCGGGACCAAGGAGGATACGCAGTATTTT.

V is TRBV6-5 and J is TRBJ1-2, with 10 positions matching TRBD1. The J segment lost 7 bases and the V segment lost 8 bases, leaving 10 bases of the junction unmatched. CDR1 and CDR2 (germline): MNHEY, SVGAGI. CDR3 length: 14 residues. The CDR3 spells CASGQGGRWAGYTF. CDR3 bases: TGTGCCAGCGGACAGGGGGGGCGATGGGCTGGCTACACCTTC.

The chain joins TRBV4-2 to TRBJ2-7; 10 bases agree with TRBD2. Germline V gene sequence: CDR1 LGHNA, CDR2 YNFKEQ. Trimming took 5 bases from V and 4 from J; bases not matched to a gene: 5. The CDR3 extends over 14 amino acids. The CDR3 here is CASSSKREGYEQYF. The CDR3, as DNA: TGTGCCAGCAGCTCCAAGCGGGAGGGGTACGAGCAGTACTTC.

The CDR3 is CTGQGVWTEAFF. CDR3 DNA sequence: TGTACCGGACAGGGGGTATGGACTGAAGCTTTCTTT. The chain combines TRBV30 with TRBJ1-1, with 10 nucleotides matching TRBD1. CDR3 length equals 12 residues. Germline CDR1 reads GTSNPN; CDR2 reads SVGIG (reference sequence).

The chain combines TRBV11-2 with TRBJ2-3; a weak D match, TRBD2 (6 bases). Trimming removed 4 bases at V and 3 bases at J, with 14 bases between. The CDR3 consists of 15 residues. CDR1 and CDR2 from the germline V gene are SGHAT and FQNNGV. The CDR3 here is CASSSRAAGTDTQYF. The CDR3 region has the DNA TGTGCCAGCAGCTCTCGGGCGGCGGGGACAGATACGCAGTATTTT.

The CDR3 reads CATSGLTDYQETQYF. DNA for the CDR3: TGTGCCACCAGTGGGTTGACGGACTACCAAGAGACCCAGTACTTC. The chain is built from TRBV24-1 and TRBJ2-5; D might be TRBD2 (5 bases). Germline CDR1 is KGHDR and CDR2 is SFDVKD. The CDR3 runs to 15 residues. V was shortened by 5 bases and J by 0 bases, with 12 bases between the two germline ends.

The chain links TRBV20-1 to TRBJ2-7; a possible D gene is TRBD2 (6 bases). Trimming removed 3 bases at V and 5 bases at J, with 11 bases between. The CDR3 loop spans 12 amino acids. CDR1 and CDR2 (germline): DFQATT, SNEGSKA (reference sequence). The DNA of the CDR3 is TGCAGTGCTAGTAGGGAGGCCGACGAGCAGTACTTC. Amino acids: CSASREADEQYF.

V and J are TRBV11-2 and TRBJ2-1; TRBD2 matches at 9 bases. The CDR3 totals 16 residues. Trimming removed 4 bases from V and 2 bases from J; junction bases left unmatched: 6. Germline-derived CDR1 and CDR2 are SGHAT and FQNNGV. As DNA, the CDR3 is TGTGCCAGCAGCTCGGGGACTAGCCTCACCTACAATGAGCAGTTCTTC. It encodes CASSSGTSLTYNEQFF.

This clone was seen more than once but under ten times. The gene calls are TRBV6-6 and TRBJ2-3, with TRBD1 matching over 7 bases. Trimming cost V 6 bases and J 1 base; bases outside gene matches: 10. Looked up from germline, CDR1 is MNHNY and CDR2 is SVGAGI (reference sequence). CDR3 length: 16 residues. CDR3 bases: TGTGCCAGCAGGATGAAACAGGGGCGCGGCACAGATACGCAGTATTTT. Its protein is CASRMKQGRGTDTQYF.

This sequence joins TRBV5-1 and TRBJ2-3; perhaps TRBD1 as D (6 bases). The CDR3 has 15 amino acids. Germline V CDR1 and CDR2: SGHRS, YFSETQ. V was clipped by 2 bases and J by 3 bases, with 13 bases between them. The CDR3 sequence: CASSFEGDRTDTQYF. The CDR3 nucleotides are TGCGCCAGCAGCTTTGAGGGGGATCGAACAGATACGCAGTATTTT.